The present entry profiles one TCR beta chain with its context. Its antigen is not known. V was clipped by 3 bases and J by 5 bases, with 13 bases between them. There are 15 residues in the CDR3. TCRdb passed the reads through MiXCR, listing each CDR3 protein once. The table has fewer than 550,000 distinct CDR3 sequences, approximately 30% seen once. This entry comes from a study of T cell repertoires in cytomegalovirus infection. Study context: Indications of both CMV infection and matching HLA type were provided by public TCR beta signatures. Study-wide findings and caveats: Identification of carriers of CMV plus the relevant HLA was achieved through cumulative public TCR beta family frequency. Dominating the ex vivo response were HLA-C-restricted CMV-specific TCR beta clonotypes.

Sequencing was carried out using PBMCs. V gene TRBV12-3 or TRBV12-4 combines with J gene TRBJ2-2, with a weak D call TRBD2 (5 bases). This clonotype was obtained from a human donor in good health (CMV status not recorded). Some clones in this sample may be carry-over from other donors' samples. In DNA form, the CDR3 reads TGTGCCAGCAGTTTTGTAACTAGAGGGACCGGGGAGCTGTTTTTT. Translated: CASSFVTRGTGELFF.